The present T cell receptor (beta chain) was sequenced within a study of cytotoxic CD8 clonotypes in ibrutinib-treated CLL. This CDR3 has 15 residues. Trimming removed 0 bases at V and 5 bases at J, with 11 bases between. In germline, CDR1 is MNHEY, CDR2 SVGAGI. For this clone: Antigen unknown.

This table comes from immunoSEQ multiplex PCR, and its TCRdb copy is limited to in-frame clones, with some not included. The repertoire holds 300,000 to 350,000 clones, with roughly 80% as singletons. Study observations and caveats: With treatment, public clonotypes, which were uncommon, either contracted or remained stable.

As input for TCR beta libraries, about 1.9 micrograms of genomic DNA came from cryopreserved PBMCs. This TCR was sampled from a human donor with chronic lymphocytic leukemia. The chain recombines TRBV6-5 with TRBJ1-5, with a weak D call TRBD1 (6 bases). The sequencing here drew on PBMCs, taken before ibrutinib treatment. This CDR3 is CASSYSWTEDQPQHF. CDR3 nucleotide sequence: TGTGCCAGCAGTTACTCCTGGACAGAAGATCAGCCCCAGCATTTT.